One sample yielded the 11 T cell receptor beta chains listed below, sequenced in a study of human T cells and chemical hapten exposure. TCRdb redid the calling of the RACE reads with MiXCR, one entry per CDR3 protein. The sample shows about 380,000 distinct CDR3 sequences, 4% to 6% of them seen only once. Sample time point: pre-sensitization, week 0. Indicated treatment: therapeutic diphenylcyclopropenone sensitization with weekly scalp DPC. Sequenced material: whole blood, taken in connection with sensitization to the hapten diphenylcyclopropenone (DPC). These receptors all come from a woman between 45 and 65 years old with alopecia areata. Some clones in this sample may be carry-over from other donors' samples.

This clonotype was found many times. This chain links TRBV29-1 with TRBJ2-7; TRBD1 matches at 8 bases. This CDR3 contains 12 residues. V trimming: 7 bases; J trimming: 2 bases; junction bases outside the gene matches: 4. Looked up from germline, CDR1 is SQVTM and CDR2 is ANQGSEA. The CDR3 bases are TGCAGCGGAAGGACAGGGACCTACGAGCAGTACTTC. As protein: CSGRTGTYEQYF.

This clonotype was picked up many times. CDR3 sequence (DNA): TGTGCCAGCAGCTTAGGGGGCCAAAACAATGAGCAGTTCTTC. Its protein is CASSLGGQNNEQFF. The chain uses TRBV7-6 and TRBJ2-1; a weak D match, TRBD1 (5 bases). The CDR3 consists of 14 residues. Trimming took off 1 base at V and 5 bases at J, with 9 bases between the two ends. Germline values: CDR1 SGHVS, CDR2 FNYEAQ.

This clonotype came up a few times. The V and J genes are TRBV20-1 and TRBJ1-4; D gene uncertain. This CDR3 has 14 residues. Looked up from germline, CDR1 is DFQATT and CDR2 is SNEGSKA (reference sequence). V shed 3 bases and J shed 4 bases, with 12 bases lying between them. The CDR3 DNA sequence: TGCAGTGCTAGGCTCAGCATTCTTAATGAAAAACTGTTTTTT. Translating gives CSARLSILNEKLFF.

This clonotype was seen at least ten times. The J gene is TRBJ2-7, the V gene TRBV20-1; no clear D. The germline V and J ends were trimmed by 0 bases and 3 bases, with 9 bases remaining between them. Germline CDR1 DFQATT, CDR2 SNEGSKA (reference sequence). This CDR3 has 13 amino acids. CDR3 DNA: TGCAGTGCTAGAGATCAAACCGACTACGAGCAGTACTTC. Its protein is CSARDQTDYEQYF.

This clonotype has at least ten counts. This chain uses TRBV28 with TRBJ1-1; D remains ambiguous. CDR1 is MDHEN, CDR2 SYDVKM, per germline. Trimming stripped 2 bases from V and 11 bases from J, with 12 bases between. This CDR3 is 12 amino acids long. Here the CDR3 reads CASSLIPRRAFF. The CDR3 DNA is TGTGCCAGCAGTTTAATCCCCCGGAGGGCTTTCTTT.

This clonotype was detected ten times or more. The chain couples TRBV20-1 to TRBJ2-3; no clear D gene. Per the germline V gene, CDR1 is DFQATT and CDR2 is SNEGSKA (reference sequence). The V and J ends lost 2 bases and 0 bases respectively, with 9 bases between them. This CDR3 region has 14 residues. The CDR3 spells CSARRKGSTDTQYF. The CDR3 DNA is TGCAGTGCTAGAAGGAAAGGGAGCACAGATACGCAGTATTTT.

This clonotype was observed a few times. The chain employs TRBV6-4 and TRBJ2-1; no definite D call. Germline V CDR1 and CDR2: MRHNA, SNTAGT. The CDR3 spans 14 residues. Trimming took off 4 bases at V and 7 bases at J, with 14 bases between the two ends. Written as DNA, the CDR3 is TGTGCCAGCAGTGTCCTACCGGCGGAAAATGAGCAGTTCTTC. Translated: CASSVLPAENEQFF.

This clonotype was detected ten times or more. The V gene is TRBV5-1, the J gene TRBJ2-3, with no clear D. Germline loops: CDR1 SGHRS, CDR2 YFSETQ. Trimming removed 0 bases at V and 1 base at J, with 6 bases between. The CDR3 is 14 residues long. The CDR3 loop reads CASSLEPRTDTQYF. As DNA, the CDR3 is TGCGCCAGCAGCTTGGAACCCCGCACAGATACGCAGTATTTT.

The table lists this clonotype with many counts. The genes are TRBV11-2 and TRBJ2-7; maybe TRBD1 (6 bases). The CDR3 runs to 14 residues. The germline CDR1 and CDR2 sequences are SGHAT and FQNNGV. Trimming pared 2 bases from V and 3 bases from J, leaving 11 bases between. CDR3 sequence (DNA): TGTGCCAGCAGCTTATCCCGCAGGGGCTACGAGCAGTACTTC. It codes for CASSLSRRGYEQYF.

The chain is built from TRBV20-1 and TRBJ1-2; possibly TRBD1 for D (6 bases). V lost 0 bases to trimming and J lost 8 bases, with 13 bases between them. The CDR3 is made up of 13 amino acids. In germline, CDR1 is DFQATT, CDR2 SNEGSKA (reference sequence). This chain's CDR3 is CSARDGFRGGYTF. The CDR3 nucleotides read TGCAGTGCTAGAGACGGTTTCAGGGGCGGCTACACCTTC.

This clonotype was detected a few times. The chain links TRBV30 to TRBJ2-1; 8 bases line up with TRBD1. CDR1 is GTSNPN and CDR2 is SVGIG in the germline V gene (reference sequence). The CDR3 sequence is 14 residues long. V shed 5 bases and J 5 bases; nucleotides not matched to a gene: 8. CDR3 in amino acids: CAWGFGTGNNEQFF. CDR3 DNA: TGTGCCTGGGGTTTTGGGACAGGCAACAATGAGCAGTTCTTC.